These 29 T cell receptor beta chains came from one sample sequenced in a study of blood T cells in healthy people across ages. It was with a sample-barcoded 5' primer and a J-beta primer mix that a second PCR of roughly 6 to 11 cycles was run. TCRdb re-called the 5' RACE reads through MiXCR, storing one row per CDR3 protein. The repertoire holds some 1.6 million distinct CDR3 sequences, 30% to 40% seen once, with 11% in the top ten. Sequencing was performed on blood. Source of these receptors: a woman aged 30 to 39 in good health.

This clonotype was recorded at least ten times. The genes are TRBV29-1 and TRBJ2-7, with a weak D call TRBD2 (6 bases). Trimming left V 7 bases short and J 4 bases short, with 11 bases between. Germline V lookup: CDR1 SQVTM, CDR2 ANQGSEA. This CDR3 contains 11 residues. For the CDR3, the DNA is TGCAGCGCGGGGGTTGAATACGAGCAGTACTTC. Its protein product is CSAGVEYEQYF.

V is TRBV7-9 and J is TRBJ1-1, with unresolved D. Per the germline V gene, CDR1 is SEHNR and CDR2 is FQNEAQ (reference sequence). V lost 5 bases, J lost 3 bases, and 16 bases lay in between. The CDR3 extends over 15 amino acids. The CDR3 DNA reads TGTGCCAGCAGCCCCCCCCCACCTCTGGACACTGAAGCTTTCTTT. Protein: CASSPPPPLDTEAFF.

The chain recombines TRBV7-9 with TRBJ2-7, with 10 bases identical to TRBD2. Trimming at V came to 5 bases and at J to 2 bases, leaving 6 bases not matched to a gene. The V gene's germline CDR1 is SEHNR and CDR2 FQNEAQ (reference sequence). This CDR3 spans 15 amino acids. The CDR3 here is CASSNGLADPYEQYF. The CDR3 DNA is TGTGCCAGCAGCAACGGACTAGCGGACCCCTACGAGCAGTACTTC.

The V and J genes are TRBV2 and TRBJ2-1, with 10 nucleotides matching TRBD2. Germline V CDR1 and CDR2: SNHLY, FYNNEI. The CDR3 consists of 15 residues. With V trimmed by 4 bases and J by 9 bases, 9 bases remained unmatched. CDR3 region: CASSASGRGSSEQFF. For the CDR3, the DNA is TGTGCCAGCAGTGCTAGCGGGAGAGGTAGTAGTGAGCAGTTCTTC. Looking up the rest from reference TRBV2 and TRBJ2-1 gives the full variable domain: EPEVTQTPSHQVTQMGQEVILRCVPISNHLYFYWYRQILGQKVEFLVSFYNNEISEKSEIFDDQFSVERPDGSNFTLKIRSTKLEDSAMYFCASSASGRGSSEQFFGPGTRLTVL.

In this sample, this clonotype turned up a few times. The CDR3 sequence is CASSLEGLAGALNNNEQFF. The CDR3, as DNA: TGCGCCAGCAGCTTGGAAGGACTAGCGGGAGCCTTGAATAACAATGAGCAGTTCTTC. V and J are TRBV5-1 and TRBJ2-1; 13 bases are shared with TRBD2. The CDR3 totals 19 residues. The V gene's germline CDR1 is SGHRS and CDR2 YFSETQ. With 0 bases clipped from V and 5 bases from J, the junction kept 11 bases outside the gene matches.

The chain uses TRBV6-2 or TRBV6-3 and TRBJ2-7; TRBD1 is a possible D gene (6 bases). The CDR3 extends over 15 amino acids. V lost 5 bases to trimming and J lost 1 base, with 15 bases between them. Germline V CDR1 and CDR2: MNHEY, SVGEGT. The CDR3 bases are TGTGCCAGCAGTCAACAGGGATCCCTTTCCTACGAGCAGTACTTC. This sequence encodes CASSQQGSLSYEQYF.

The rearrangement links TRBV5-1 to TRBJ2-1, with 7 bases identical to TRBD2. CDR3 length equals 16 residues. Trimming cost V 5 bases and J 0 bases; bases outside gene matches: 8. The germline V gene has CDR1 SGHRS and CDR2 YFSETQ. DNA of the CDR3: TGCGCCAGCAGAGTTCCGGGGGGTCGCTCCTACAATGAGCAGTTCTTC. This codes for CASRVPGGRSYNEQFF.

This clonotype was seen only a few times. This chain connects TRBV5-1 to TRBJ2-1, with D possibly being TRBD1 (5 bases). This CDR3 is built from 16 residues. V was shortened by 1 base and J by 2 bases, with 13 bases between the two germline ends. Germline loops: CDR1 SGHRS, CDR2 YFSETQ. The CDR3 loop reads CASSLNLQGTYNEQFF. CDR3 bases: TGCGCCAGCAGCTTGAATTTGCAGGGAACCTACAATGAGCAGTTCTTC.

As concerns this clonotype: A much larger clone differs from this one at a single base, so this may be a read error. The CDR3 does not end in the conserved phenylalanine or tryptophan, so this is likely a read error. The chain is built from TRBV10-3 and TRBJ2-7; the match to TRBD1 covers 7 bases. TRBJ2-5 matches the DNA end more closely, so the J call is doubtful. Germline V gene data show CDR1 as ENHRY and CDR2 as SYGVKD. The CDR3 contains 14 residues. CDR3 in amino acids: CAISVGGIWETQYL. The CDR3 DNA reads TGTGCCATCAGTGTAGGGGGCATCTGGGAGACCCAGTACTTA.

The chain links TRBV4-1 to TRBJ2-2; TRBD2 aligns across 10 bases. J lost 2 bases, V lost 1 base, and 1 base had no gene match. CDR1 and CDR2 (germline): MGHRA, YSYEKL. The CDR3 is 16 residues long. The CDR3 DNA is TGCGCCAGCAGCCAAGGGACTAGCGGAAACACCGGGGAGCTGTTTTTT. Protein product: CASSQGTSGNTGELFF.

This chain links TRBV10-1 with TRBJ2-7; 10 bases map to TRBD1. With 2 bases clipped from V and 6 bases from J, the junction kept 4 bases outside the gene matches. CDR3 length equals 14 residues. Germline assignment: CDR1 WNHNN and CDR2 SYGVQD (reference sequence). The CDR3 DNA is TGCGCCAGCAGTGAGCCCGGGACAGGGGCCGAGCAGTACTTC. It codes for CASSEPGTGAEQYF.

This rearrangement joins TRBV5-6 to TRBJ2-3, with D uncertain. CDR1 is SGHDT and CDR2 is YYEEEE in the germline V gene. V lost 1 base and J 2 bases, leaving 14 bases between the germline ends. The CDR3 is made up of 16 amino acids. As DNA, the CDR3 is TGTGCCAGCAGCTTGCAGCGCTCCCTTAACACAGATACGCAGTATTTT. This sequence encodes CASSLQRSLNTDTQYF.

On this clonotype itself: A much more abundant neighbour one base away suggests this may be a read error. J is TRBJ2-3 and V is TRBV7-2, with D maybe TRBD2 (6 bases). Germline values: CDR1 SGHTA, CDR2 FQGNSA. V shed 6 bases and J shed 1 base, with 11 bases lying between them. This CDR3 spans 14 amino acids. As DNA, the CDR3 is TGTGCCAGCAGGGCGGGGATGGGCACAGATACGCAGTATTTT. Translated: CASRAGMGTDTQYF.

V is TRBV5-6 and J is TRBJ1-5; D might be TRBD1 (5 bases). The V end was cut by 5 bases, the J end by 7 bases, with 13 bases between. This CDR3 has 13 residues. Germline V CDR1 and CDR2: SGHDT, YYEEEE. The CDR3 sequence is CASSSGFGQPQHF. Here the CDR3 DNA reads TGTGCCAGCAGTTCAGGGTTCGGACAGCCCCAGCATTTT. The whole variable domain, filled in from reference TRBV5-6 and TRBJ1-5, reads DAGVTQSPTHLIKTRGQQVTLRCSPKSGHDTVSWYQQALGQGPQFIFQYYEEEERQRGNFPDRFSGHQFPNYSSELNVNALLLGDSALYLCASSSGFGQPQHFGDGTRLSIL.

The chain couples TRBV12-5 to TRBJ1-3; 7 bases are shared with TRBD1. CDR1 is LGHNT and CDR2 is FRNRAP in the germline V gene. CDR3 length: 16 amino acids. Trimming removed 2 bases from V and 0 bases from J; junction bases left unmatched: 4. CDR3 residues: CASGLQDRTSGNTIYF. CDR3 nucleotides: TGTGCTAGTGGTTTGCAGGACAGGACCTCTGGAAACACCATATATTTT.

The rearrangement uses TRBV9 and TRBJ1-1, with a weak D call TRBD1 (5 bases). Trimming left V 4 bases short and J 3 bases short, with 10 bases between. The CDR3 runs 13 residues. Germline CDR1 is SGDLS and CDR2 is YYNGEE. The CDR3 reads CASSTTVDTEAFF. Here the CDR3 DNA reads TGTGCCAGCAGCACGACAGTGGACACTGAAGCTTTCTTT. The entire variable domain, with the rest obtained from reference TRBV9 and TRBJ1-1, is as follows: DSGVTQTPKHLITATGQRVTLRCSPRSGDLSVYWYQQSLDQGLQFLIQYYNGEERAKGNILERFSAQQFPDLHSELNLSSLELGDSALYFCASSTTVDTEAFFGQGTRLTVV.

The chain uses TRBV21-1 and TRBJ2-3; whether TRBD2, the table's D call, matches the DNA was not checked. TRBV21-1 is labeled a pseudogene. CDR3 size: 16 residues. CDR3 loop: CASSKEGRAVTDTQYF. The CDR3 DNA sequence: TGTGCCAGCAGCAAAGAAGGGAGGGCGGTCACAGATACGCAGTATTTT.

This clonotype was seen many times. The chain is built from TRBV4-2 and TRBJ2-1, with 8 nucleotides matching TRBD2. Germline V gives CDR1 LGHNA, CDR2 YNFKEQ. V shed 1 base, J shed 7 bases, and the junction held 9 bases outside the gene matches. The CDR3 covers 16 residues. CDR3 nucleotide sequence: TGTGCCAGCAGCCAAGGACTAGCGACCTTAGAAAATGAGCAGTTCTTC. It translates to CASSQGLATLENEQFF.

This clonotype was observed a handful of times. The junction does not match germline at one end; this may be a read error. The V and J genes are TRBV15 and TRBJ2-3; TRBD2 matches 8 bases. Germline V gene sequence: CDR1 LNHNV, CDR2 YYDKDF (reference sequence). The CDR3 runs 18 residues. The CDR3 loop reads CATSGEYLTSASTDTQYF. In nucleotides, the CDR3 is TGTGCCACCAGCGGAGAATACTTGACTAGCGCTAGCACAGATACGCAGTATTTT.

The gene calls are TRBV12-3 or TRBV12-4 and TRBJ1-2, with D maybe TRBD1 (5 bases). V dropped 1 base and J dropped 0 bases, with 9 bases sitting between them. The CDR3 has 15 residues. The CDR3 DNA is TGTGCCAGCAGTTTAGGGGACGGTCCTAACTATGGCTACACCTTC. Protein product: CASSLGDGPNYGYTF.

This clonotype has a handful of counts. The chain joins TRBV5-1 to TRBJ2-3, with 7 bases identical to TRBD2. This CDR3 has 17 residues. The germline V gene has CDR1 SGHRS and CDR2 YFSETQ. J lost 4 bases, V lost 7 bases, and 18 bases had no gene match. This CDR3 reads CASATLGRGSGADTQYF. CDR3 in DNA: TGCGCCAGCGCAACTCTCGGGCGGGGCAGCGGGGCAGATACGCAGTATTTT.

CDR3 protein: CASSGTGGAGGNEQFF. Written as DNA, the CDR3 is TGTGCCAGCAGTGGCACCGGGGGAGCGGGGGGGAATGAGCAGTTCTTC. This sequence joins TRBV6-4 and TRBJ2-1; 10 bases match TRBD2. Germline V gene lookup returns CDR1 MRHNA and CDR2 SNTAGT. The CDR3 is 16 amino acids. With 4 bases clipped from V and 7 bases from J, the junction kept 10 bases outside the gene matches.

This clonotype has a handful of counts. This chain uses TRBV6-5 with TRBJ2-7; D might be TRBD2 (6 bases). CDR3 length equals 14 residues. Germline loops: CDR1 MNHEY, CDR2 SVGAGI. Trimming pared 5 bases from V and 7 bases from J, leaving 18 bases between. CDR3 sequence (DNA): TGTGCCAGCAGTATGGACGGAGGGACGGGAGAGCAGTACTTC. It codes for CASSMDGGTGEQYF.

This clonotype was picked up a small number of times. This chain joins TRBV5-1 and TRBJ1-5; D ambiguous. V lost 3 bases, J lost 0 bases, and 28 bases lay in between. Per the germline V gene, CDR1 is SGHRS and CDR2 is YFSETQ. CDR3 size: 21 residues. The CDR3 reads CASSCPVRGPFYRDSNQPQHF. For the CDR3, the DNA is TGCGCCAGCAGCTGTCCAGTTAGAGGGCCATTCTACCGAGATAGCAATCAGCCCCAGCATTTT.

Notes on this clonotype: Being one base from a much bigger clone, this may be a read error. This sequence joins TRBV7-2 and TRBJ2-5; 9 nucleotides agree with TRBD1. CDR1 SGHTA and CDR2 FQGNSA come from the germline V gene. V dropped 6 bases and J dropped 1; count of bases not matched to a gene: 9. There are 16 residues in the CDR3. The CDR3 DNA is TGTGCCAGCAGACGCAAACTGACAGGGGGCCAAGAGACCCAGTACTTC. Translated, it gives CASRRKLTGGQETQYF.

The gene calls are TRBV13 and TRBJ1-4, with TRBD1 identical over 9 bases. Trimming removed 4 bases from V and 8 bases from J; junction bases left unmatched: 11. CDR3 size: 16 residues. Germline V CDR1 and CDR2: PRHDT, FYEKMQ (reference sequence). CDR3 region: CASSSTTDRGGEKLFF. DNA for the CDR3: TGTGCCAGCAGCTCTACTACGGACAGGGGTGGCGAAAAACTGTTTTTT.

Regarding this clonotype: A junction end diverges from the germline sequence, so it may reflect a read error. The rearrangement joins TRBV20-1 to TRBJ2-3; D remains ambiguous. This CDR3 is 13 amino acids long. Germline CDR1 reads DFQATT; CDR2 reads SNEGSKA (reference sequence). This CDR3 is CSARGAMTGTLYF. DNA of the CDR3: TGCAGTGCTAGAGGGGCGATGACCGGTACGCTGTATTTT.

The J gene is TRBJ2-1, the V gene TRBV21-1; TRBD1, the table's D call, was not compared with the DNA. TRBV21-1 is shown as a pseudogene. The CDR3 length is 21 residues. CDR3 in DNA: TGTGCCAGCAGCAACCAATATGAGGGACAGTCTGCGGGCGGACCCTACAATGAGCAGTTCTTC. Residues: CASSNQYEGQSAGGPYNEQFF.

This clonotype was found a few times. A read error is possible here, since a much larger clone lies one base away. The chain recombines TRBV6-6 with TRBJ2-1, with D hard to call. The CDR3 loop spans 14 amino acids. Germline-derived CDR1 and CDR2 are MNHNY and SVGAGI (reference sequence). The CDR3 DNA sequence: TGTACCAGCAGCGACGACCGGGCTAGCAATGAGCAGTTCTTC. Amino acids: CTSSDDRASNEQFF.